These 4 T cell receptor beta chains were all obtained from the same sample, sequenced in a study of control samples from healthy donors and cancer patients. TCRdb keeps only in-frame clones here, not all; method: immunoSEQ multiplex PCR. This table has roughly 190,000 clones, around 93% appearing once. The sequencing input was blood. These receptor sequences come from a man between 25 and 39 years old in good health.

The chain links TRBV14 to TRBJ1-1; TRBD1 is a possible D gene (6 bases). CDR3 length equals 13 residues. Looked up from germline, CDR1 is SGHDN and CDR2 is FVKESK. V dropped 1 base and J dropped 11 bases, with 14 bases sitting between them. The CDR3 spells CASSQVQGGEAFF. For the CDR3, the DNA is TGTGCCAGCAGCCAAGTACAGGGAGGAGAGGCTTTCTTT.

The chain is built from TRBV5-4 and TRBJ1-2; 7 nucleotides line up with TRBD1. The CDR3 totals 13 residues. Germline CDR1 SGHNT, CDR2 YYREEE (reference sequence). Trimming took 0 bases from V and 6 from J; bases not matched to a gene: 2. CDR3 amino acids: CASSLEGGDGYTF. The CDR3 bases are TGTGCCAGCAGCTTGGAAGGGGGCGATGGCTACACCTTC.

The rearrangement joins TRBV10-2 to TRBJ1-2; D is uncertain. The ends were cut back, 5 bases at V and 3 bases at J, with 10 bases in the middle. This CDR3 comprises 13 residues. Germline assignment: CDR1 WSHSY and CDR2 SAAADI. For the CDR3, the DNA is TGCGCCAGCAGTATAACTCGGGACTATGGCTACACCTTC. It encodes CASSITRDYGYTF.

The chain carries TRBV10-1 and TRBJ2-1, with D perhaps TRBD2 (5 bases). Trimming removed 5 bases from V and 5 bases from J, with 16 bases in between. Per germline, CDR1 WNHNN and CDR2 SYGVQD (reference sequence). CDR3 length equals 15 residues. The CDR3 DNA reads as TGCGCCAGCAGTACCGACGGAGGCCCGGACAATGAGCAGTTCTTC. It codes for CASSTDGGPDNEQFF.